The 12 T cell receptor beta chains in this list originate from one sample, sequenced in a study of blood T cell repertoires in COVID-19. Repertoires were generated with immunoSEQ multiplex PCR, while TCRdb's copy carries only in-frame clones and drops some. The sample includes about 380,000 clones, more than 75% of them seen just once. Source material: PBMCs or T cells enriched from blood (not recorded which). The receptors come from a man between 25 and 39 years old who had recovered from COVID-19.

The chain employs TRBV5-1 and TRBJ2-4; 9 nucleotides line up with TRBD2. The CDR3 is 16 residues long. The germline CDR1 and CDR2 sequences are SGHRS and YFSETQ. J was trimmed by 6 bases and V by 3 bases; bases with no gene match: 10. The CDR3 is CASSSGGASGANIQYF. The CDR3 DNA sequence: TGCGCCAGCAGCTCCGGAGGGGCTAGCGGGGCAAACATTCAGTACTTC.

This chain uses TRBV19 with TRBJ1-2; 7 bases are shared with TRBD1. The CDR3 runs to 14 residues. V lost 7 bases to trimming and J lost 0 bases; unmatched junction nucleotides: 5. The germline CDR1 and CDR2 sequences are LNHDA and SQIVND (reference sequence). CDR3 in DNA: TGTGCCAGTAATCCGACAGGGACTAACTATGGCTACACCTTC. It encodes CASNPTGTNYGYTF.

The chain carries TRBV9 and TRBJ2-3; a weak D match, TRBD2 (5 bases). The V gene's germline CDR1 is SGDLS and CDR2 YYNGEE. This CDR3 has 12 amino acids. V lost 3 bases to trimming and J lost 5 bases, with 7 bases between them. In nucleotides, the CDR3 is TGTGCCAGCAGCGGAGGGATAGATACGCAGTATTTT. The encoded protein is CASSGGIDTQYF.

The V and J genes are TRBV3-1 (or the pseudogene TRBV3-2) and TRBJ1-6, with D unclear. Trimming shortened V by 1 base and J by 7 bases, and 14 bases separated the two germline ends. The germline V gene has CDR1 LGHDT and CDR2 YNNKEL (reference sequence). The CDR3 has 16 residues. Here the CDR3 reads CASSQVNEAENSPLHF. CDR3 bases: TGTGCCAGCAGCCAAGTCAATGAGGCAGAGAATTCACCCCTCCACTTT.

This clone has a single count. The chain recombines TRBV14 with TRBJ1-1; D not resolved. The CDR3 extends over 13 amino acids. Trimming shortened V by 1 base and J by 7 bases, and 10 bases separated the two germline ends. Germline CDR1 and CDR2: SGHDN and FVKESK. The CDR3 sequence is CASSQVRELEAFF. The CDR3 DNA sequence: TGTGCCAGCAGCCAAGTTCGGGAACTTGAAGCTTTCTTT.

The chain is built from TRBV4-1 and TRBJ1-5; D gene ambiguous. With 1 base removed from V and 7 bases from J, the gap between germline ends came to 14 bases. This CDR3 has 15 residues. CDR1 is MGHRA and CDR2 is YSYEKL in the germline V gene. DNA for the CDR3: TGCGCCAGCAGCCAAGGATACGGTGAAAACCAGCCCCAGCATTTT. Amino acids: CASSQGYGENQPQHF.

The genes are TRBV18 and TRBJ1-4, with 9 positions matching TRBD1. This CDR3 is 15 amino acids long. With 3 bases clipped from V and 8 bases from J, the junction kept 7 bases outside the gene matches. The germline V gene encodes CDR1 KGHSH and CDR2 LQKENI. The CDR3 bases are TGTGCCAGCTCACCTCCGGGACAGGGAAGGGAAAAACTGTTTTTT. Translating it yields CASSPPGQGREKLFF. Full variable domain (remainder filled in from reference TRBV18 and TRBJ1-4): NAGVMQNPRHLVRRRGQEARLRCSPMKGHSHVYWYRQLPEEGLKFMVYLQKENIIDESGMPKERFSAEFPKEGPSILRIQQVVRGDSAAYFCASSPPGQGREKLFFGSGTQLSVL.

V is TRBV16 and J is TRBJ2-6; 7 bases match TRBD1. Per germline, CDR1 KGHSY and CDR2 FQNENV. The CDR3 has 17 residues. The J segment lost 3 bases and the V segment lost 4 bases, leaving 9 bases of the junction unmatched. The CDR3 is CASSRPTTGVGANVLTF. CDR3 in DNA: TGTGCCAGCAGCCGACCTACTACAGGGGTTGGGGCCAACGTCCTGACTTTC.

CDR3 bases: TGTGCCACCAACAGGGGTGCGAACTATGGCTACACCTTC. It yields the protein CATNRGANYGYTF. This chain joins TRBV6-5 and TRBJ1-2; TRBD1 matches at 7 bases. Trimming took 10 bases from V and 2 from J; bases not matched to a gene: 7. From germline, CDR1 is MNHEY and CDR2 SVGAGI. The CDR3 extends over 13 amino acids.

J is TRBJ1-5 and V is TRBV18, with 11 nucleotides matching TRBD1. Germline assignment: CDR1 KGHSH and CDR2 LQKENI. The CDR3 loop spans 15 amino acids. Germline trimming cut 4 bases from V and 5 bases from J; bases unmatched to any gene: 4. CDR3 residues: CASSRDRGIHQPQHF. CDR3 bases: TGTGCCAGCTCACGGGACAGGGGGATTCATCAGCCCCAGCATTTT. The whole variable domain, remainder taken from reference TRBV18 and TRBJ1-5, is NAGVMQNPRHLVRRRGQEARLRCSPMKGHSHVYWYRQLPEEGLKFMVYLQKENIIDESGMPKERFSAEFPKEGPSILRIQQVVRGDSAAYFCASSRDRGIHQPQHFGDGTRLSIL.

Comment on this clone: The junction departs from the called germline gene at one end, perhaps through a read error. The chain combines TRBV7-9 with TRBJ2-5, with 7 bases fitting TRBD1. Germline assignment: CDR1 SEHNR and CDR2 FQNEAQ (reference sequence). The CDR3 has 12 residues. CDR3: CASSQTSGQTHF. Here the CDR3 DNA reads TGTGCCAGCAGCCAAACTTCGGGACAGACTCACTTC.

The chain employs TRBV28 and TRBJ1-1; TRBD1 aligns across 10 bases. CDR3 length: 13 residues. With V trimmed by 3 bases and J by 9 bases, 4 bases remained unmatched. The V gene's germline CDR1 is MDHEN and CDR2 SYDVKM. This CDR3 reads CASSFDRGHQAFF. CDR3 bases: TGTGCCAGCAGTTTTGACAGGGGGCATCAAGCTTTCTTT.